The rows below give T cell receptor beta chains drawn from one sample of a study of shared clonotypes between healthy human individuals. Using immunoSEQ multiplex PCR, the repertoire was profiled, and TCRdb retains in-frame clones only, with some absent. Among approximately 470,000 clones listed, approximately 78% were seen once. Sequenced: PBMCs. These receptors all come from a woman between 40 and 55 years old in good health. Some clones in this sample may be carry-over from other donors' samples. Each CDR3 is given without its conserved first and last residue. The order of the fields is V gene, CDR3 protein.

v_call: TRBV7-2
cdr3_aa: ASRTSAAHYGYT

v_call: TRBV23-1
cdr3_aa: AAWTGKGANYGYT

v_call: TRBV19
cdr3_aa: ASSKLGVGQPQH

v_call: TRBV6-4
cdr3_aa: ASSDSTSGYNEQF

v_call: TRBV11-2
cdr3_aa: ASSLGGGTGQETQY

v_call: TRBV29-1
cdr3_aa: SVGQGASYEQY

v_call: TRBV4-1
cdr3_aa: ASSHTDRYEQY

v_call: TRBV28
cdr3_aa: ASSGAGTGVEKLF

v_call: TRBV5-1
cdr3_aa: ASSSGQGAWGNTIY

v_call: TRBV18
cdr3_aa: ASSPALAGGRDEQF

v_call: TRBV23-1
cdr3_aa: ASSQSTNRQGHTEAF

v_call: TRBV5-1
cdr3_aa: ASSLGLAGSFSYEQY

v_call: TRBV19
cdr3_aa: ASTVAGTGGRTEAF

v_call: TRBV28
cdr3_aa: ASSFSGASSYYGYT

v_call: TRBV4-1
cdr3_aa: ASSQGSSGRNQETQY

v_call: TRBV15
cdr3_aa: ATRRDTGTYYEQY

v_call: TRBV6-6
cdr3_aa: ASSYRAGVQPQH

v_call: TRBV27
cdr3_aa: ASSFGTSGNTGELF